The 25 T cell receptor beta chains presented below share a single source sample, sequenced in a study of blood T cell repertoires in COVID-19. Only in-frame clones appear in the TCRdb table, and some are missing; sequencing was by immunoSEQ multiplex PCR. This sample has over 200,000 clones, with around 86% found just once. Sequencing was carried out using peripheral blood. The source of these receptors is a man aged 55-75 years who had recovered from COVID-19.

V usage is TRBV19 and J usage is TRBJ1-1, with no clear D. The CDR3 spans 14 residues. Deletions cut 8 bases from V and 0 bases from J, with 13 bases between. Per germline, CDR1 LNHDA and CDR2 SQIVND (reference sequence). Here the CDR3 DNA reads TGTGCCAGTTACGATGGCGGCCTGAACACTGAAGCTTTCTTT. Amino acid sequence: CASYDGGLNTEAFF.

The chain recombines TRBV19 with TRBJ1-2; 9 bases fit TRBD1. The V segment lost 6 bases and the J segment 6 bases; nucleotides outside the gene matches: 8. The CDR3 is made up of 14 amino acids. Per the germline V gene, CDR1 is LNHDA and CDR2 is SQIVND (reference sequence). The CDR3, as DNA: TGTGCCAGTAGAACGGACAGGGGATTAGATGGCTACACCTTC. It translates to CASRTDRGLDGYTF.

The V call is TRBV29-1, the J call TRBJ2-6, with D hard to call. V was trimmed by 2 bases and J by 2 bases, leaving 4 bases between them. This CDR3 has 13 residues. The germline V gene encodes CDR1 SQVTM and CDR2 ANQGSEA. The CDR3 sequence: CSVETAGANVLTF. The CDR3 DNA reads TGCAGCGTTGAAACAGCTGGGGCCAACGTCCTGACTTTC.

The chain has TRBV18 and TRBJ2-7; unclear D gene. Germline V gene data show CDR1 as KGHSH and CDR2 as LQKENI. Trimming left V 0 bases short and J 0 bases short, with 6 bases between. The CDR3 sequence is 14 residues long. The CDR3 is CASSPPVSSYEQYF. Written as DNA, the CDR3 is TGTGCCAGCTCACCACCGGTTAGCTCCTACGAGCAGTACTTC.

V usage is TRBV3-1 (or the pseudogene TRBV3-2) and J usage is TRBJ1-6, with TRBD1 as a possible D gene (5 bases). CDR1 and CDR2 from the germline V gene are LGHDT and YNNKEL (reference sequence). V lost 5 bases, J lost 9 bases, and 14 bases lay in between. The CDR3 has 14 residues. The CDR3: CASSSAGRGSPLHF. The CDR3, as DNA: TGTGCCAGCAGCTCAGCGGGTAGGGGTTCACCCCTCCACTTT.

CDR3 DNA: TGTGCCAGCAGCCCACAGGGTTGGCCAGAGACCCAGTACTTC. It encodes CASSPQGWPETQYF. The chain employs TRBV5-4 and TRBJ2-5; possibly TRBD1 for D (6 bases). Germline CDR1 is SGHNT and CDR2 is YYREEE (reference sequence). This CDR3 is built from 14 residues. Trimming cost V 4 bases and J 4 bases, with 14 bases left between them.

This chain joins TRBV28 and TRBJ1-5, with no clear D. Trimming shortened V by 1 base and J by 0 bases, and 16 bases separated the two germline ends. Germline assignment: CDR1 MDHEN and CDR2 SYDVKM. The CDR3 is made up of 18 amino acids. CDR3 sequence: CASSLSVVAGYSNQPQHF. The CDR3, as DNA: TGTGCCAGCAGTTTATCCGTTGTAGCCGGATATAGCAATCAGCCCCAGCATTTT. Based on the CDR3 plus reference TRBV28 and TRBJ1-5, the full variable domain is DVKVTQSSRYLVKRTGEKVFLECVQDMDHENMFWYRQDPGLGLRLIYFSYDVKMKEKGDIPEGYSVSREKKERFSLILESASTNQTSMYLCASSLSVVAGYSNQPQHFGDGTRLSIL.

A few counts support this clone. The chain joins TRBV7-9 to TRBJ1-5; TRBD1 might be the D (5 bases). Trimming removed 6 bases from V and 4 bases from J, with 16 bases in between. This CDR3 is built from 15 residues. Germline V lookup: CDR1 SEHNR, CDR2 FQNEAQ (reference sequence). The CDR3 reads CASSRTDSRNQPQHF. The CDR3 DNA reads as TGTGCCAGCAGTCGAACTGACAGCCGTAATCAGCCCCAGCATTTT.

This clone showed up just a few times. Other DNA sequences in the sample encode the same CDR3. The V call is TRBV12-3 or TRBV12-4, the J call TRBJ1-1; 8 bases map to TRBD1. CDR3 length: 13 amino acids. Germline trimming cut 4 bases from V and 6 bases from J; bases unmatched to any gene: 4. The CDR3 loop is CASSYTGGAEAFF. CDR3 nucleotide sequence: TGTGCCAGCAGTTATACAGGGGGGGCTGAAGCTTTCTTT.

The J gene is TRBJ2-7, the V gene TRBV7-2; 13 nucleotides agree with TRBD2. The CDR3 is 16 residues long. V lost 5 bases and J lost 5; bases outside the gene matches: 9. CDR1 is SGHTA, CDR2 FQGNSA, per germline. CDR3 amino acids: CASSKRTSGSWDEQYF. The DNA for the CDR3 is TGTGCCAGCAGCAAAAGGACTAGCGGGAGTTGGGACGAGCAGTACTTC.

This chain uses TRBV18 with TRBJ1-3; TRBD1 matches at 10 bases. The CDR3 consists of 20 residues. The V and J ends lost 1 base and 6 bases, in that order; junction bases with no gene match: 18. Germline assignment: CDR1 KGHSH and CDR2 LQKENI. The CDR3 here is CASSPLAPGQGPLRENTIYF. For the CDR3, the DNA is TGTGCCAGCTCACCACTCGCCCCGGGACAGGGGCCCCTTCGGGAAAACACCATATATTTT.

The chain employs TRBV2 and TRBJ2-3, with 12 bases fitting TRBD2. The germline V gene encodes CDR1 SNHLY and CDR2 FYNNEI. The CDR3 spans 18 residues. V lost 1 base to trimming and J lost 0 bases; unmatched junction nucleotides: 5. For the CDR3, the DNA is TGTGCCAGCAGTGAAGGGGCCCTAGCGGGAGGGAGCACAGATACGCAGTATTTT. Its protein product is CASSEGALAGGSTDTQYF.

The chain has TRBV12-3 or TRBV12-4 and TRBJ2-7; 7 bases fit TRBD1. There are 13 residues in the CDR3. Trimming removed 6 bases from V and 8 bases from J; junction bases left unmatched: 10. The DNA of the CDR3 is TGTGCCAGCAGCCAAGGGACAGTATACAAGCAGTACTTC. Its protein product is CASSQGTVYKQYF.

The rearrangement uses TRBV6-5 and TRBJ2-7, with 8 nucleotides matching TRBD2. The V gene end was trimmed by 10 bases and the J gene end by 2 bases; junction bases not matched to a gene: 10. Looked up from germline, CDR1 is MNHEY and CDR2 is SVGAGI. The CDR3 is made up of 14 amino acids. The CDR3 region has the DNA TGTGCCACCGGGGGTAGCGGGGCCCCCTACGAGCAGTACTTC. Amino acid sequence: CATGGSGAPYEQYF.

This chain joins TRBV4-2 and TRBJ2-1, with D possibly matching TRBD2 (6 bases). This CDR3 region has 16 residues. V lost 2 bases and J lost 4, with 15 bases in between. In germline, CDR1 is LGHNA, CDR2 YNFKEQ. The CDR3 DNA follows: TGTGCCAGCAGCCAACTCCTTAGCGGAACATACAATGAGCAGTTCTTC. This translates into CASSQLLSGTYNEQFF.

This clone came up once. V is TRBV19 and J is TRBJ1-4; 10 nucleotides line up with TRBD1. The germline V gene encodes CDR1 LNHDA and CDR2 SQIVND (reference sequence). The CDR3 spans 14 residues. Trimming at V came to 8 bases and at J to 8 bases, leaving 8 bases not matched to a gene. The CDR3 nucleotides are TGTGCCAGTTGTCGGACAGGGGGTGAGGAAAAACTGTTTTTT. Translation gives CASCRTGGEEKLFF.

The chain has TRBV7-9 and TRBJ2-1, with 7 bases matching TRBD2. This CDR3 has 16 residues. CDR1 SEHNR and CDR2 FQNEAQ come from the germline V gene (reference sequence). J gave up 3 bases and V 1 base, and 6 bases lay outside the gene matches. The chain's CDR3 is CASSLVAGDLYNEQFF. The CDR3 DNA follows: TGTGCCAGCAGCTTAGTGGCGGGAGACCTCTACAATGAGCAGTTCTTC.

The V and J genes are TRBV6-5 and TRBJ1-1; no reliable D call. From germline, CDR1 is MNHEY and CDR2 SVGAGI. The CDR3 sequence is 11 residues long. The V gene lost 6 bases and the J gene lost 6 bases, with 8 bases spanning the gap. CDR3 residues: CASSVHAEAFF. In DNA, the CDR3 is TGTGCCAGCAGCGTACACGCTGAAGCTTTCTTT.

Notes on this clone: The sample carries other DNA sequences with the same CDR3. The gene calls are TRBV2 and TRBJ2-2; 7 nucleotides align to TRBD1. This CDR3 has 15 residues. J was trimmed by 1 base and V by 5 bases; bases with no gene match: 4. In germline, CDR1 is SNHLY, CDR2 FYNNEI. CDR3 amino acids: CASSRQGGNTGELFF. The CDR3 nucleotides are TGTGCCAGCAGTAGACAGGGCGGGAACACCGGGGAGCTGTTTTTT.

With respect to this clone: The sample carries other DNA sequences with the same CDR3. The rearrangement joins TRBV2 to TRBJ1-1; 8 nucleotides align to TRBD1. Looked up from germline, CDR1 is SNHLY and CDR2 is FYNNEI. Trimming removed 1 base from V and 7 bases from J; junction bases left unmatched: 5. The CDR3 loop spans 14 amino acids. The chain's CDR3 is CASSEGTGTFEAFF. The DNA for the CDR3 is TGTGCCAGCAGTGAAGGGACAGGGACCTTTGAAGCTTTCTTT.

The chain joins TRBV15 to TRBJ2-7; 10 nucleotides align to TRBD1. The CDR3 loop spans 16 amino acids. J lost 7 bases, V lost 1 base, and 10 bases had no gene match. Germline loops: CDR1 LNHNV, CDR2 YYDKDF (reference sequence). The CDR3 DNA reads TGTGCCACCAGCAGAGCGGGGGACAGGGGTCCTCTGGAGCAGTACTTC. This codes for CATSRAGDRGPLEQYF.

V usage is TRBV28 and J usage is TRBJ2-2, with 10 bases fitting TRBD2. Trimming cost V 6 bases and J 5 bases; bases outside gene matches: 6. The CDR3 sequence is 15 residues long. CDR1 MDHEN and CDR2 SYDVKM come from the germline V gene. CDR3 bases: TGTGCCAGCAGGTTAGCGGGGGGCCGGACCGGGGAGCTGTTTTTT. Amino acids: CASRLAGGRTGELFF.

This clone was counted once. CDR3 protein: CSAPTGYGYTF. CDR3 sequence (DNA): TGCAGTGCCCCGACGGGTTATGGCTACACCTTC. The gene calls are TRBV20-1 and TRBJ1-2; no reliable D call. The CDR3 has 11 amino acids. V gave up 6 bases and J gave up 5 bases, with 10 bases separating them. The germline V gene has CDR1 DFQATT and CDR2 SNEGSKA (reference sequence).

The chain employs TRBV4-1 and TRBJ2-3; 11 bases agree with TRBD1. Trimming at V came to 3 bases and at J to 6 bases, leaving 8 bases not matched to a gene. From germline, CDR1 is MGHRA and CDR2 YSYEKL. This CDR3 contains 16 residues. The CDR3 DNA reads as TGCGCCAGCAGCCAGTTCCGGGACAGGGGGTCCGATACGCAGTATTTT. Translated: CASSQFRDRGSDTQYF.

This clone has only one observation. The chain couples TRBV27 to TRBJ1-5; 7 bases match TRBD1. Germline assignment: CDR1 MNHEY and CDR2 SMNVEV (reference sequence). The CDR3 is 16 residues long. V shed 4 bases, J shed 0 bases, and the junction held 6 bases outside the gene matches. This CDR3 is CASSSKTGFSNQPQHF. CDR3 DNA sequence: TGTGCCAGCAGTTCCAAGACAGGGTTTAGCAATCAGCCCCAGCATTTT.